Below are 19 T cell receptor beta chains sequenced from a single sample in a study of blood T cell repertoires in COVID-19. Only in-frame clones appear in the TCRdb table, and some are missing; sequencing was by immunoSEQ multiplex PCR. The sample records some 110,000 clones, about nine tenths being singletons. Sequenced sample: peripheral blood. These receptors came from a human donor in a cohort sampled during active COVID-19.

The V and J genes are TRBV3-1 (or the pseudogene TRBV3-2) and TRBJ2-5; 9 bases are shared with TRBD1. V lost 3 bases to trimming and J lost 5 bases; unmatched junction nucleotides: 7. The CDR3 runs 15 residues. The germline V gene has CDR1 LGHDT and CDR2 YNNKEL (reference sequence). CDR3 sequence reads: CASSQGNDRGETQYF. The DNA of the CDR3 is TGTGCCAGCAGCCAGGGTAACGACAGGGGGGAGACCCAGTACTTC.

The rearrangement uses TRBV28 and TRBJ2-5; TRBD1 aligns across 7 bases. Looked up from germline, CDR1 is MDHEN and CDR2 is SYDVKM. The CDR3 consists of 15 residues. V lost 3 bases to trimming and J lost 2 bases; unmatched junction nucleotides: 6. CDR3: CASSFQGTVQETQYF. In DNA, the CDR3 is TGTGCCAGCAGTTTCCAAGGGACAGTACAAGAGACCCAGTACTTC.

The chain joins TRBV18 to TRBJ1-3; tentative D call: TRBD1 (6 bases). Trimming pared 5 bases from V and 3 bases from J, leaving 20 bases between. CDR3 length equals 17 residues. Germline loops: CDR1 KGHSH, CDR2 LQKENI. As DNA, the CDR3 is TGTGCCAGCTCATCCAAACAGGGCCCCTTAATTGGAAACACCATATATTTT. Translating it yields CASSSKQGPLIGNTIYF. The full variable domain, rest sourced from reference TRBV18 and TRBJ1-3, is NAGVMQNPRHLVRRRGQEARLRCSPMKGHSHVYWYRQLPEEGLKFMVYLQKENIIDESGMPKERFSAEFPKEGPSILRIQQVVRGDSAAYFCASSSKQGPLIGNTIYFGEGSWLTVV.

This rearrangement joins TRBV6-1 to TRBJ2-5; TRBD2 matches 8 bases. V lost 1 base, J lost 6 bases, and 10 bases stayed unmatched. Germline V gene data show CDR1 as MNHNS and CDR2 as SASEGT. CDR3 length: 16 amino acids. CDR3 bases: TGTGCCAGCAGTGAAGAATCCTTACTAGCGGCGAAGACCCAGTACTTC. This encodes CASSEESLLAAKTQYF.

This chain joins TRBV3-1 (or the pseudogene TRBV3-2) and TRBJ1-5, with 10 bases identical to TRBD1. From germline, CDR1 is LGHDT and CDR2 YNNKEL (reference sequence). Trimming cost V 4 bases and J 2 bases; bases outside gene matches: 2. The CDR3 is made up of 15 amino acids. CDR3 residues: CASSLGTGGNQPQHF. CDR3 in DNA: TGTGCCAGCAGCCTTGGGACAGGGGGCAATCAGCCCCAGCATTTT.

The rearrangement joins TRBV28 to TRBJ1-2; possibly TRBD1 for D (5 bases). CDR1 is MDHEN, CDR2 SYDVKM, per germline. The CDR3 loop spans 11 amino acids. The ends were cut back, 10 bases at V and 3 bases at J, with 9 bases in the middle. The CDR3 protein is CATQGYYGYTF. The CDR3 nucleotides read TGTGCCACTCAGGGCTACTATGGCTACACCTTC.

The chain has TRBV2 and TRBJ2-2; no reliable D call. Germline V lookup: CDR1 SNHLY, CDR2 FYNNEI. Trimming removed 5 bases at V and 3 bases at J, with 13 bases between. The CDR3 covers 15 residues. The CDR3 DNA follows: TGTGCCAGCAGTCTGAACTGGGCCCACACCGGGGAGCTGTTTTTT. Its translation: CASSLNWAHTGELFF.

This sequence joins TRBV19 and TRBJ2-3; 12 bases fit TRBD1. CDR3 length: 15 residues. The ends lost 3 bases at V and 6 bases at J; junction bases unmatched: 4. The germline V gene encodes CDR1 LNHDA and CDR2 SQIVND (reference sequence). CDR3 DNA sequence: TGTGCCAGTAGTATGGGACAGGGGGCGCGGGATACGCAGTATTTT. Its translation: CASSMGQGARDTQYF.

This chain uses TRBV6-5 with TRBJ1-1, with TRBD1 identical over 7 bases. CDR1 MNHEY and CDR2 SVGAGI come from the germline V gene. V lost 9 bases and J lost 0; bases outside the gene matches: 4. The CDR3 is 13 residues long. CDR3 sequence: CARGDRLNTEAFF. The CDR3 region has the DNA TGTGCCAGGGGGGACAGATTGAACACTGAAGCTTTCTTT.

The V call is TRBV27, the J call TRBJ2-7; no reliable D call. Germline loops: CDR1 MNHEY, CDR2 SMNVEV (reference sequence). V lost 3 bases and J lost 6, with 6 bases in between. The length of the CDR3 is 11 residues. In DNA, the CDR3 is TGTGCCAGCAGTTTCTTCGGCGAGCAGTACTTC. Protein product: CASSFFGEQYF.

J is TRBJ1-3 and V is TRBV4-1; possibly TRBD1 for D (5 bases). The V gene lost 2 bases and the J gene lost 6 bases, with 14 bases spanning the gap. Germline V lookup: CDR1 MGHRA, CDR2 YSYEKL. CDR3 length equals 15 residues. The CDR3 region has the DNA TGCGCCAGCAGCCAATACCGGGGGGATTCAAACACCATATATTTT. Translating gives CASSQYRGDSNTIYF.

The V gene is TRBV11-3, the J gene TRBJ2-7; no firm D call. V lost 1 base and J 3 bases, leaving 10 bases between the germline ends. Germline assignment: CDR1 SGHNT and CDR2 YENEEA. The CDR3 contains 14 residues. This CDR3 reads CASSLGAEYYEQYF. In nucleotides, the CDR3 is TGTGCCAGCAGCTTAGGGGCAGAATACTACGAGCAGTACTTC.

This chain uses TRBV5-1 with TRBJ2-2, with TRBD2 identical over 9 bases. The CDR3 runs to 16 residues. J gave up 2 bases and V 4 bases, and 6 bases lay outside the gene matches. Germline CDR1 SGHRS, CDR2 YFSETQ. The CDR3 DNA follows: TGCGCCAGCAGCGTTAGCGGGGGAGCTAACACCGGGGAGCTGTTTTTT. This codes for CASSVSGGANTGELFF.

This chain uses TRBV5-4 with TRBJ1-2; a weak D match, TRBD1 (5 bases). V was clipped by 0 bases and J by 4 bases, with 16 bases between them. CDR1 SGHNT and CDR2 YYREEE come from the germline V gene (reference sequence). The CDR3 has 16 residues. CDR3 coding DNA: TGTGCCAGCAGCTTGGATAGGGCAGGGAACCGCTATGGCTACACCTTC. It yields the protein CASSLDRAGNRYGYTF.

The chain recombines TRBV6-6 with TRBJ1-5; D not certain. CDR3 length equals 16 residues. Germline V gives CDR1 MNHNY, CDR2 SVGAGI (reference sequence). The V end was cut by 3 bases, the J end by 5 bases, with 17 bases between. DNA for the CDR3: TGTGCCAGCAGTTATCCAACAAGCAGGAACTATCAGCCCCAGCATTTT. Its translation is CASSYPTSRNYQPQHF.

The rearrangement links TRBV3-1 (or the pseudogene TRBV3-2) to TRBJ2-3, with D maybe TRBD2 (6 bases). V dropped 2 bases and J dropped 3 bases, with 18 bases sitting between them. Germline CDR1 is LGHDT and CDR2 is YNNKEL (reference sequence). The CDR3 is made up of 17 amino acids. The CDR3 DNA reads as TGTGCCAGCAGCCAATCGGGGGTACTTAAGAGGACAGATACGCAGTATTTT. As protein: CASSQSGVLKRTDTQYF.

The chain employs TRBV6-1 and TRBJ1-2; TRBD1 agrees at 11 bases. The germline gives CDR1 MNHNS, CDR2 SASEGT. V lost 3 bases and J lost 7; bases outside the gene matches: 7. The CDR3 totals 15 residues. The CDR3 region has the DNA TGTGCCAGCAGTGATAGGGGACAGGGGGTGGGTGGCTACACCTTC. It specifies CASSDRGQGVGGYTF.

This clone appeared once. V usage is TRBV30 and J usage is TRBJ2-2; D gene uncertain. Trimming left V 1 base short and J 2 bases short, with 11 bases between. Germline loops: CDR1 GTSNPN, CDR2 SVGIG (reference sequence). This CDR3 spans 15 amino acids. This CDR3 is CAWSALDGNTGELFF. Here the CDR3 DNA reads TGTGCCTGGAGTGCCCTAGACGGTAACACCGGGGAGCTGTTTTTT.

V is TRBV28 and J is TRBJ1-1; D is unresolved. The CDR3 totals 12 residues. The V gene's germline CDR1 is MDHEN and CDR2 SYDVKM. Deletions cut 3 bases from V and 1 base from J, with 3 bases between. CDR3 in amino acids: CASSLRNTEAFF. CDR3 nucleotide sequence: TGTGCCAGCAGTTTGAGGAACACTGAAGCTTTCTTT.